These T cell receptor beta chains were read from a single sample in a study of blood T cell repertoires in COVID-19. Only in-frame clones appear in the TCRdb table, and some are missing; sequencing was by immunoSEQ multiplex PCR. The table lists 250,000 to 300,000 clones, under 90% of them singletons. Material for sequencing was PBMCs or T cells enriched from blood (not recorded which). Receptor source: a man aged 25-45 years with acute COVID-19. CDR3s include the opening cysteine and the closing phenylalanine or tryptophan.

V gene: TRBV5-1; J gene: TRBJ1-3; CDR3 protein: CASSLDRPSGNTIYF
V gene: TRBV3-1/TRBV3-2; J gene: TRBJ1-2; CDR3 protein: CASSQTGYFNYGYTF
V gene: TRBV7-9; J gene: TRBJ2-5; CDR3 protein: CASSLGGQGETQYF
V gene: TRBV19; J gene: TRBJ1-5; CDR3 protein: CASTPSGSGRPQPQHF
V gene: TRBV15; J gene: TRBJ1-2; CDR3 protein: CATRTGELSNYGYTF
V gene: TRBV30; J gene: TRBJ1-1; CDR3 protein: CAWSQKAGDTEAFF
V gene: TRBV18; J gene: TRBJ2-1; CDR3 protein: CASSPGTSGDNEQFF
V gene: TRBV7-2; J gene: TRBJ2-5; CDR3 protein: CASSLERIRVGGETQYF
V gene: TRBV10-3; J gene: TRBJ1-3; CDR3 protein: CAITPGSSGNTIYF
V gene: TRBV19; J gene: TRBJ1-6; CDR3 protein: CASSGPPGTPNSPLHF
V gene: TRBV5-1; J gene: TRBJ1-1; CDR3 protein: CASSGGQVNTEAFF
V gene: TRBV11-3; J gene: TRBJ1-3; CDR3 protein: CASSSLKGQGSGNTIYF
V gene: TRBV12-5; J gene: TRBJ2-1; CDR3 protein: CASGSPTGVIYNEQFF
V gene: TRBV6-5; J gene: TRBJ1-2; CDR3 protein: CASSYSSEGGYTF
V gene: TRBV6-6; J gene: TRBJ1-5; CDR3 protein: CASSYSPGGGNQPQHF
V gene: TRBV6-2/TRBV6-3; J gene: TRBJ2-3; CDR3 protein: CASSGLVRDTQYF
V gene: TRBV19; J gene: TRBJ1-2; CDR3 protein: CASSIRITSGTGVNYGYTF
V gene: TRBV28; J gene: TRBJ1-4; CDR3 protein: CASSLDRVTEKLFF
V gene: TRBV6-1; J gene: TRBJ1-2; CDR3 protein: CASSAADINYGYTF
V gene: TRBV7-6; J gene: TRBJ2-1; CDR3 protein: CASSPIRSGTPRDPNEQFF
V gene: TRBV28; J gene: TRBJ1-2; CDR3 protein: CASNTPGRGNYGYTF
V gene: TRBV29-1; J gene: TRBJ2-5; CDR3 protein: CSASISGTTPLETQYF
V gene: TRBV24-1; J gene: TRBJ2-1; CDR3 protein: CATSPTRAPGEQFF
V gene: TRBV28; J gene: TRBJ1-2; CDR3 protein: CASSFQGTNYGYTF
V gene: TRBV30; J gene: TRBJ2-3; CDR3 protein: CAWNPAAGTDTQYF
V gene: TRBV2; J gene: TRBJ2-1; CDR3 protein: CASSGLVRGAGVTYNEQFF
V gene: TRBV24-1; J gene: TRBJ2-1; CDR3 protein: CATSVWGFGNSYNEQFF
V gene: TRBV11-2; J gene: TRBJ2-3; CDR3 protein: CASSLAGITDTQYF
V gene: TRBV7-9; J gene: TRBJ1-1; CDR3 protein: CASRERDTEAFF